This TCR beta chain is from a study of blood T cell repertoires in COVID-19. In the study's own analysis: Amplifying reference gene primers gave estimates of nucleated cell counts. Clones were sequenced by immunoSEQ multiplex PCR, and TCRdb holds only the in-frame ones, with some missing. V, J and clone size derive from that table, while D and trimming were established from the DNA sequence. The sample gives approximately 94,000 clones, around nine tenths of which show up once; about 3.9% is in the top ten. Germline CDR1 MNHEY, CDR2 SVGAGI. The CDR3 has 14 amino acids. The V gene lost 2 bases and the J gene lost 4 bases, with 8 bases spanning the gap.

Material for sequencing was peripheral blood. This sequence was found in a woman in her fifties or sixties in a cohort sampled during active COVID-19. The V gene is TRBV6-5, the J gene TRBJ2-2, with a weak D call TRBD2 (6 bases). The DNA of the CDR3 is TGTGCCAGCAGTTACAGGGGACTCACCGGGGAGCTGTTTTTT. Amino acids: CASSYRGLTGELFF.